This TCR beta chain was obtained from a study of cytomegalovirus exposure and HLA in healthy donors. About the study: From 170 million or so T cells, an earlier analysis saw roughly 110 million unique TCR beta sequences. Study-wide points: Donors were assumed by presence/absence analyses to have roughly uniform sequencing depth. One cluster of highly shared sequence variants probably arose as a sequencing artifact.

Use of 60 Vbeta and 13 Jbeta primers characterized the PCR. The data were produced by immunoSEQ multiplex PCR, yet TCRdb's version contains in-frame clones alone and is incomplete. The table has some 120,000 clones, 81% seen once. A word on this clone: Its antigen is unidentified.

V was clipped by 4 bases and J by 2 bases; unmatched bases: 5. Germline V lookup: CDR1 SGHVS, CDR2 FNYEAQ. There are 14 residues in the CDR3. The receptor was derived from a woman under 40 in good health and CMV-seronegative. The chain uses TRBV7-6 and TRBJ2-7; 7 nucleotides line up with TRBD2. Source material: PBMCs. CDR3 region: CASSSLTSTYEQYF. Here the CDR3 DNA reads TGTGCCAGCAGCTCCCTGACTAGCACCTACGAGCAGTACTTC.